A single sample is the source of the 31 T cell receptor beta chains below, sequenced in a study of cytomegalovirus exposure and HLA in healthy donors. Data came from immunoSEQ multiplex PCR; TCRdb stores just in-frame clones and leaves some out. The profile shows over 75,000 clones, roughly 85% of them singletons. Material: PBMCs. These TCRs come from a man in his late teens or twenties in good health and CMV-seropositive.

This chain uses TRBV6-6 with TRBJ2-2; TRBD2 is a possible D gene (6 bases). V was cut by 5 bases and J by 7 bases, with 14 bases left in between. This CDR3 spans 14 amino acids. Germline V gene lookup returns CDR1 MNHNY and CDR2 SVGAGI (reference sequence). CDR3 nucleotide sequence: TGTGCCAGCAGTATAGACCGGCGGGGCGGGGAGCTGTTTTTT. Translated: CASSIDRRGGELFF.

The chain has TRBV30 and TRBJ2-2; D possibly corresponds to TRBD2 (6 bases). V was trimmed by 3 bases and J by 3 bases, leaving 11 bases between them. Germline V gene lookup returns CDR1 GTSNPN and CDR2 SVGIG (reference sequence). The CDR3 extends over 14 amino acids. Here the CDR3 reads CAWSMTGDTGELFF. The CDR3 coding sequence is TGTGCCTGGAGCATGACGGGAGACACCGGGGAGCTGTTTTTT.

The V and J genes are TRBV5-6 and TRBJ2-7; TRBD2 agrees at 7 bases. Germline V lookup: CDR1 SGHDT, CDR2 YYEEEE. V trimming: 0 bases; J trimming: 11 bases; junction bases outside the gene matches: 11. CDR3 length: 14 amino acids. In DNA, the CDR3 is TGTGCCAGCAGCTTGGGGGGGACTACTCAGATGGAGTACGTC. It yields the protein CASSLGGTTQMEYV.

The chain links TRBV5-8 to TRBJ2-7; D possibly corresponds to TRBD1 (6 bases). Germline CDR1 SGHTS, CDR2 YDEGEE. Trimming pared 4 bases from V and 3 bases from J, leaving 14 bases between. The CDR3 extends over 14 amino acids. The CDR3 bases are TGTGCCAGCAGCCACACCCAGGGGCTCTACGAGCAGTACGTC. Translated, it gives CASSHTQGLYEQYV.

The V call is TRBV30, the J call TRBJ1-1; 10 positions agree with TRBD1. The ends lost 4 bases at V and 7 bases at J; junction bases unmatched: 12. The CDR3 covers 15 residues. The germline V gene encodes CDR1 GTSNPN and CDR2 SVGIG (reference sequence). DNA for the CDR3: TGTGCCTGGACCCACCCCCCGGGACAGGGGAATGAAGCTTTCTTT. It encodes CAWTHPPGQGNEAFF.

The DNA for the CDR3 is TGTGCCAGCGCACTAGCGCCCGAGCAGTACTTC. Translated, it gives CASALAPEQYF. The chain joins TRBV2 to TRBJ2-7; 7 bases align to TRBD2. Germline trimming cut 8 bases from V and 6 bases from J; bases unmatched to any gene: 4. Germline V lookup: CDR1 SNHLY, CDR2 FYNNEI. The CDR3 contains 11 residues. Full variable domain (rest looked up from reference TRBV2 and TRBJ2-7): EPEVTQTPSHQVTQMGQEVILRCVPISNHLYFYWYRQILGQKVEFLVSFYNNEISEKSEIFDDQFSVERPDGSNFTLKIRSTKLEDSAMYFCASALAPEQYFGPGTRLTVT.

The CDR3 protein is CATSRDRGRGVSGANVLTF. Here the CDR3 DNA reads TGTGCCACCAGCAGAGATCGGGGCAGGGGGGTCTCTGGGGCCAACGTCCTGACTTTC. The chain has TRBV15 and TRBJ2-6, with D possibly TRBD1 on 7 matching bases. Germline CDR1 and CDR2: LNHNV and YYDKDF (reference sequence). V gave up 0 bases and J gave up 0 bases, with 15 bases separating them. The CDR3 runs 19 residues.

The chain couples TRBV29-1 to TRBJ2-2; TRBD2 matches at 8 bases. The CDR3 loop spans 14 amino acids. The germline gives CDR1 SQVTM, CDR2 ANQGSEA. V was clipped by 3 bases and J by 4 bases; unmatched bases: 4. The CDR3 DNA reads TGCAGCGTTGAGAGTAGCGGGACCACCGGGGAGCTGTTTTTT. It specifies CSVESSGTTGELFF.

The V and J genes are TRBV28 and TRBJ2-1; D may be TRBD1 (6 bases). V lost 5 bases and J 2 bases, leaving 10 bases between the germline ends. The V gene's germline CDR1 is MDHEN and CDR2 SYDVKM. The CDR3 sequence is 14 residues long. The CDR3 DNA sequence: TGTGCCAGCAGTCCTTGGACAGCCTACAATGAGCAGTTCTTC. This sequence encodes CASSPWTAYNEQFF.

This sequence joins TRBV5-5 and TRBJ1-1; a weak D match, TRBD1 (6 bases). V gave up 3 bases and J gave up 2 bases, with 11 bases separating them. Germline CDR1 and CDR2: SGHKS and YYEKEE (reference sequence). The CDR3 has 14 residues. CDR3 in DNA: TGTGCCAGCAGCTGGACAGACCCCAACACTGAAGCTTTCTTT. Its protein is CASSWTDPNTEAFF.

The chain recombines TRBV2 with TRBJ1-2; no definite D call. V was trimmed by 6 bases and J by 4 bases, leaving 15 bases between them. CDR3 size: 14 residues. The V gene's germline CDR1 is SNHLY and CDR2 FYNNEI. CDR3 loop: CASSGNRPLYGYTF. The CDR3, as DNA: TGTGCCAGCAGCGGGAATCGGCCCCTCTATGGCTACACCTTC.

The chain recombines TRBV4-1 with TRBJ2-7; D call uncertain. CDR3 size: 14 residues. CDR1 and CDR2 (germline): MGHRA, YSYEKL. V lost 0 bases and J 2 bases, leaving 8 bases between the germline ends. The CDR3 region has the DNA TGCGCCAGCAGCCAAGATCCAGGCCCCTACGAGCAGTACTTC. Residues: CASSQDPGPYEQYF.

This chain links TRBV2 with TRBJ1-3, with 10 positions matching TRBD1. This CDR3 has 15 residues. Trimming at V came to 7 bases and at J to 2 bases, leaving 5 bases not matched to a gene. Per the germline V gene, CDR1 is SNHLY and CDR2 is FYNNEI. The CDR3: CASTPGTGAGNTIYF. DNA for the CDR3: TGTGCCAGCACACCCGGGACAGGGGCTGGAAACACCATATATTTT.

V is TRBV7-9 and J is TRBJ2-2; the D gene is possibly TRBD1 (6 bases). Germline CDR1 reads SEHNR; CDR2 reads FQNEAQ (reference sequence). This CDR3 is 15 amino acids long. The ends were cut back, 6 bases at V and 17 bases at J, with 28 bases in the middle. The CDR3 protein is CASRPAQGEHRGVFF. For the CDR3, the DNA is TGTGCCAGCAGACCGGCACAGGGAGAACACCGGGGAGTATTTTTT. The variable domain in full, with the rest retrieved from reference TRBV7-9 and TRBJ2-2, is DTGVSQNPRHKITKRGQNVTFRCDPISEHNRLYWYRQTLGQGPEFLTYFQNEAQLEKSRLLSDRFSAERPKGSFSTLEIQRTEQGDSAMYLCASRPAQGEHRGVFFGEGSRLTVL.

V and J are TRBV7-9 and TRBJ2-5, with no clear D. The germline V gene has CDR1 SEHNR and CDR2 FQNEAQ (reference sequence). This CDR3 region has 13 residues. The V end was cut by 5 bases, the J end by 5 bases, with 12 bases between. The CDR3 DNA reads TGTGCCAGCAGCCCACCCAGAATGGAGACCCAGTACTTC. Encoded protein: CASSPPRMETQYF.

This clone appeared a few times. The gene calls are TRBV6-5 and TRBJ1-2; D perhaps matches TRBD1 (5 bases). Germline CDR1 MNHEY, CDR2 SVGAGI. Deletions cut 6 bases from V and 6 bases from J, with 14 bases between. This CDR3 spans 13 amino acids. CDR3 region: CASRDTGVDGYTF. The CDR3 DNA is TGTGCCAGCAGGGACACGGGGGTTGATGGCTACACCTTC.

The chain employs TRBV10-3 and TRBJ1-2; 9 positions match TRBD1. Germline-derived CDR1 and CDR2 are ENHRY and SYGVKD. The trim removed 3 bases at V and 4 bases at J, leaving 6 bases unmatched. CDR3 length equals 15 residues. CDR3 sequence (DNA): TGTGCCATCAGTGAAGGGACAGGGCTATCCTATGGCTACACCTTC. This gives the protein CAISEGTGLSYGYTF.

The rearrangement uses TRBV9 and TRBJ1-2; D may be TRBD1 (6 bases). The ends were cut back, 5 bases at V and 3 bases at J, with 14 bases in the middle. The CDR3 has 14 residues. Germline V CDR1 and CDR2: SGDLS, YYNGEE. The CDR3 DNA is TGTGCCAGCAGGCCCGTGCAGGGGTACTATGGCTACACCTTC. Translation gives CASRPVQGYYGYTF.

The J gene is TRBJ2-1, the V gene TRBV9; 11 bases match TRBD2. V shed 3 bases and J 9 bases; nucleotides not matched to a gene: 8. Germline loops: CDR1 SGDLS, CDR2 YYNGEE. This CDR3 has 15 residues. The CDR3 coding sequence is TGTGCCAGCAGCGGCTTAGCGGGAGGGCCGGTTGAGCAGTTCTTC. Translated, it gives CASSGLAGGPVEQFF.

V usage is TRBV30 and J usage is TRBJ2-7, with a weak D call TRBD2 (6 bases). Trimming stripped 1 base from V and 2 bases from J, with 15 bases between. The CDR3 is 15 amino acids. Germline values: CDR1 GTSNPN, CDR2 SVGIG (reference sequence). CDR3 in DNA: TGTGCCTGGAGTGGAACCTCGGGGGACCCCTACGAGCAGTACTTC. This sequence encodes CAWSGTSGDPYEQYF.

CDR3 sequence reads: CATSTGTGGALDRTEAFF. In DNA, the CDR3 is TGTGCCACCAGCACAGGGACAGGGGGCGCCTTGGACAGAACTGAAGCTTTCTTT. This chain links TRBV15 with TRBJ1-1; 12 bases are a match to TRBD1. The CDR3 runs to 18 residues. Germline CDR1 and CDR2: LNHNV and YYDKDF (reference sequence). Trimming cost V 4 bases and J 5 bases; bases outside gene matches: 14.

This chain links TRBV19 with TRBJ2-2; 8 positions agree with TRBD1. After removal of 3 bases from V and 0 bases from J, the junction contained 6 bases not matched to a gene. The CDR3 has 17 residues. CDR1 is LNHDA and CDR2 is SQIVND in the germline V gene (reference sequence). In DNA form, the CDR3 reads TGTGCCAGTAGTATCTTCCCAGGGGGCCCGAACACCGGGGAGCTGTTTTTT. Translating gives CASSIFPGGPNTGELFF.

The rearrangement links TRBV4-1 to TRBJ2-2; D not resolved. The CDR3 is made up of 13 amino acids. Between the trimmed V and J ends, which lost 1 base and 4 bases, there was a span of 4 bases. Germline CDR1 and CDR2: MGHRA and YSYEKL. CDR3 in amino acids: CASSQAVTGELFF. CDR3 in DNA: TGCGCCAGCAGCCAAGCGGTCACCGGGGAGCTGTTTTTT.

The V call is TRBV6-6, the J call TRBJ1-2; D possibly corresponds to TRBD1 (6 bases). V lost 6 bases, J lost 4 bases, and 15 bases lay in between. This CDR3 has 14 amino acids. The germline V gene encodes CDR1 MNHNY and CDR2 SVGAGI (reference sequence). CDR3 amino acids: CASRNQGLSYGYTF. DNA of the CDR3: TGTGCCAGCAGGAACCAGGGGCTTTCCTATGGCTACACCTTC.

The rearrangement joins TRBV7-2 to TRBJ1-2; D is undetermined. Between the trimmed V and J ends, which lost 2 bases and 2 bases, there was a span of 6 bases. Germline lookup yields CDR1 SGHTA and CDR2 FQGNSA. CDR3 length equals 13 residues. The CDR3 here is CASSLRGNYGYTF. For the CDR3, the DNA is TGTGCCAGCAGCTTAAGAGGGAACTATGGCTACACCTTC.

The DNA for the CDR3 is TGTGCCAGCGGTGCCGGGGGACCGCCTAATTTCTTC. Translated, it gives CASGAGGPPNFF. The rearrangement links TRBV28 to TRBJ2-1; TRBD2 might be the D (6 bases). Trimming removed 8 bases from V and 16 bases from J, with 21 bases in between. The CDR3 runs to 12 residues. Germline V CDR1 and CDR2: MDHEN, SYDVKM.

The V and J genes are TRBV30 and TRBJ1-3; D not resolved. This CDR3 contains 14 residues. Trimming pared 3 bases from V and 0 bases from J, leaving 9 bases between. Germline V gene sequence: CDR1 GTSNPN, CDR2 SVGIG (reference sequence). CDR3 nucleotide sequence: TGTGCCTGGAGGACTACCAGCTCTGGAAACACCATATATTTT. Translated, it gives CAWRTTSSGNTIYF.

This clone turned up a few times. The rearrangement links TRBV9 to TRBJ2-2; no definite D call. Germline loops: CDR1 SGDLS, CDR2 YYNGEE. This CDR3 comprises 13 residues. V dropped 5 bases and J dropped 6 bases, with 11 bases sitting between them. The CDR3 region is CASSSALAGELFF. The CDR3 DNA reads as TGTGCCAGCAGTTCTGCCCTAGCCGGGGAGCTGTTTTTT.

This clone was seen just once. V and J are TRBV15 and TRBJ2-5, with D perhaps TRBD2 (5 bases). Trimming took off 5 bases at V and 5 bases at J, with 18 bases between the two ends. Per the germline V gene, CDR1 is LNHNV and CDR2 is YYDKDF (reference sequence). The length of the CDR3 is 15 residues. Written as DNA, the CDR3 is TGTGCCACCAGCGGCTGGACTGTAGCCGGGGAGACCCAGTACTTC. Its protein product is CATSGWTVAGETQYF.

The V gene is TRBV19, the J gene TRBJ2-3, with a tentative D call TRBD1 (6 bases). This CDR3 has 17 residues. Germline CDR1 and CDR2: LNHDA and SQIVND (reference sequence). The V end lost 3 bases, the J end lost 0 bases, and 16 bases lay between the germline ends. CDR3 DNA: TGTGCCAGTAGTATCTTACGGACAGCAACTAGCACAGATACGCAGTATTTT. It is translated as CASSILRTATSTDTQYF.

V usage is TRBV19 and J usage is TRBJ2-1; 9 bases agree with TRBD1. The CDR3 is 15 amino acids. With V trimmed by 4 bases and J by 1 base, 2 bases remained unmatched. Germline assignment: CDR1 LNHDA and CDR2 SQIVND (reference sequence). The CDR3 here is CASSRGTGSYNEQFF. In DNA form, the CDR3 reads TGTGCCAGTAGTAGAGGGACAGGGTCCTACAATGAGCAGTTCTTC.